Listed below are T cell receptor beta chains from one sample, sequenced in a study of cytomegalovirus exposure and HLA in healthy donors. The assay was immunoSEQ multiplex PCR, and TCRdb's table has in-frame clones only and misses some. This table has about 150,000 clones, around 79% appearing once. The source material was PBMCs. Source of these receptors: a man aged 25-40 years in good health and CMV-seropositive. The CDR3 runs from the conserved cysteine through the conserved F or W. The D gene is left open where the match is weak. A clone size is listed for some rows: how often the clone was seen (once, few, many), or a class if it is expanded.

>TRBJ1-5|NA|once|TRBV21-1
CASITNCNQPQHF
TGTGCCAGCATCACCAACTGCAATCAGCCCCAGCATTTT
>TRBJ2-3|NA|NA|TRBV2
CASSEASQRTDTQYF
TGTGCCAGCAGTGAGGCTAGCCAGCGCACAGATACGCAGTATTTT
>TRBJ1-5|TRBD1|NA|TRBV6-6
CASSSRTGLNQPQHF
TGTGCCAGCAGTTCTCGGACAGGGCTCAATCAGCCCCAGCATTTT
>TRBJ1-2|NA|few|TRBV5-1
CASSRGGGDVYTF
TGCGCCAGCAGCCGCGGAGGGGGGGATGTCTACACCTTC
>TRBJ2-7|TRBD2|once|TRBV30
CAWSGPGGSYEQYF
TGTGCCTGGAGTGGGCCGGGGGGGAGCTACGAGCAGTACTTC
>TRBJ1-5|NA|NA|TRBV7-2
CASSLGGREPQHF
TGTGCCAGCAGCTTGGGCGGCAGGGAGCCCCAGCATTTT
>TRBJ2-1|TRBD2|NA|TRBV10-3
CAISPSGTSLNEQFF
TGTGCCATCAGTCCTTCCGGGACTAGCCTCAATGAGCAGTTCTTC
>TRBJ2-7|TRBD1|NA|TRBV2
CASSGDRGGLEAYEQYF
TGTGCCAGCAGTGGAGACAGGGGGGGGTTGGAGGCCTACGAGCAGTACTTC
>TRBJ2-3|TRBD2|NA|TRBV6-1
CASSVSTSGRGTDTQYF
TGTGCCAGCAGTGTATCGACTAGCGGGAGAGGCACAGATACGCAGTATTTT
>TRBJ2-6|TRBD1|NA|TRBV4-1
CASSQDATGATFSGANVLTF
TGCGCCAGCAGCCAAGACGCTACAGGGGCGACCTTCTCTGGGGCCAACGTCCTGACTTTC
>TRBJ2-7|TRBD1|NA|TRBV11-1
CASSSGGSSATTEQYF
TGTGCCAGCAGCTCAGGGGGTTCGAGCGCCACGACCGAGCAGTACTTC
>TRBJ2-1|TRBD2|NA|TRBV7-8
CASTPRGGIYNEQFF
TGTGCCAGCACACCCCGCGGGGGGATATACAATGAGCAGTTCTTC
>TRBJ1-5|NA|NA|TRBV7-2
CASSPYGGANQPQHF
TGTGCCAGCAGCCCGTACGGGGGGGCCAATCAGCCCCAGCATTTT
>TRBJ2-7|NA|NA|TRBV6-5
CATSRTTQAYEQYF
TGTGCCACTTCCCGGACTACCCAAGCCTACGAGCAGTACTTC
>TRBJ1-5|NA|NA|TRBV7-2
CASSFRGSQPQHF
TGTGCCAGCAGCTTTCGAGGCAGTCAGCCCCAGCATTTT
>TRBJ2-4|NA|NA|TRBV2
CASSEALDAKNIQYF
TGTGCCAGCAGTGAAGCGCTAGATGCCAAAAACATTCAGTACTTC
>TRBJ2-7|TRBD2|NA|TRBV27
CASSIGGAVSSYEQYF
TGTGCCAGCAGTATCGGGGGGGCGGTGAGCTCCTACGAGCAGTACTTC
>TRBJ2-1|TRBD2|NA|TRBV7-7
CASSQLAGGPDSEQFF
TGTGCTAGCAGTCAACTAGCGGGAGGGCCAGATAGTGAGCAGTTCTTC
>TRBJ1-5|TRBD1|few|TRBV30
CACGQGPNQPQHF
TGTGCCTGCGGACAGGGGCCTAATCAGCCCCAGCATTTT
>TRBJ1-2|TRBD1|NA|TRBV15
CATSRGTTAGGYGYTF
TGTGCCACCAGCAGAGGTACAACTGCAGGGGGCTATGGCTACACCTTC
>TRBJ1-2|TRBD1|NA|TRBV6-5
CAIGTGGNYGYTF
TGTGCCATTGGGACAGGGGGCAACTATGGCTACACCTTC
>TRBJ1-1|NA|NA|TRBV12-5
CASGPGGSGAEAFF
TGTGCTAGTGGTCCCGGGGGGTCCGGGGCTGAAGCTTTCTTT
>TRBJ2-2|TRBD1|NA|TRBV6-1
CASSPTGGNTGELFF
TGTGCCAGCAGTCCGACAGGGGGGAACACCGGGGAGCTGTTTTTT
>TRBJ1-1|NA|NA|TRBV29-1
CSVEGLARPEAFF
TGCAGCGTGGAGGGACTGGCCCGGCCTGAAGCTTTCTTT
>TRBJ2-3|NA|NA|TRBV6-5
CATSLWARGDTQYF
TGTGCCACCTCCCTTTGGGCGCGTGGGGATACGCAGTATTTT
>TRBJ1-5|TRBD1|NA|TRBV28
CASSFPGTAIQHF
TGTGCCAGCAGTTTCCCCGGGACAGCTATCCAGCATTTT
>TRBJ2-6|TRBD1|few|TRBV6-5
CASRRTGDGANVLTF
TGTGCCAGCAGGCGCACAGGGGATGGGGCCAACGTCCTGACTTTC
>TRBJ2-1|NA|NA|TRBV5-6
CASSLEWTEVGNEQFF
TGTGCCAGCAGCTTGGAATGGACTGAAGTGGGCAATGAGCAGTTCTTC
>TRBJ2-2|NA|NA|TRBV5-6
CASNLLSSGTGELFF
TGTGCCAGCAACTTGTTGAGTAGCGGCACCGGGGAGCTGTTTTTT
>TRBJ2-2|TRBD2|NA|TRBV2
CASSGPGGSGTGELFF
TGTGCCAGCAGCGGGCCTGGCGGGAGCGGTACCGGGGAGCTGTTTTTT
>TRBJ1-3|NA|NA|TRBV10-3
CAIRQETGNTIYF
TGTGCCATCAGACAGGAAACTGGAAACACCATATATTTT
>TRBJ2-1|NA|once|TRBV7-8
CASSLGGSHNEQFF
TGTGCCAGCAGCTTAGGGGGCAGTCACAATGAGCAGTTCTTC
>TRBJ1-5|NA|NA|TRBV30
CAWRKGSGQPQHF
TGTGCCTGGAGAAAGGGTTCGGGACAGCCCCAGCATTTT
>TRBJ2-1|NA|NA|TRBV5-1
CASSLLGAEQFF
TGCGCCAGCAGCCTCCTGGGAGCTGAGCAGTTCTTC
>TRBJ1-2|NA|NA|TRBV29-1
CSVEGQVSGYTF
TGCAGCGTTGAGGGTCAGGTCTCTGGCTACACCTTC
>TRBJ2-5|NA|NA|TRBV27
CASKTSGLRAQYF
TGTGCCAGCAAAACGAGCGGTCTGCGGGCCCAGTACTTC
>TRBJ2-7|NA|NA|TRBV7-2
CASSLEKGVNEQYF
TGTGCCAGCAGCTTAGAAAAAGGGGTGAACGAGCAGTACTTC
>TRBJ1-4|NA|once|TRBV14
CASSRSEKLFF
TGTGCCAGCAGCCGGAGTGAAAAACTGTTTTTT
>TRBJ1-2|TRBD1|NA|TRBV7-3
CASSWLRDSGLKTF
TGTGCCAGCAGCTGGCTCCGGGACAGCGGTTTAAAGACCTTC
>TRBJ1-5|TRBD1|NA|TRBV6-1
CASSAQGVGNQPQHF
TGTGCCAGCAGTGCCCAGGGGGTTGGCAATCAGCCCCAGCATTTT
>TRBJ2-7|TRBD1|NA|TRBV6-6
CASSYLRTGEAEQYF
TGTGCCAGCAGTTACCTTAGGACAGGGGAGGCCGAGCAGTACTTC
>TRBJ2-1|TRBD1|NA|TRBV7-6
CASSLAGDRARNEQFF
TGTGCCAGCAGCTTAGCGGGGGACAGGGCGCGCAATGAGCAGTTCTTC
>TRBJ1-1|TRBD1|NA|TRBV6-5
CASSYGTGTHTEAFF
TGTGCCAGCAGTTACGGGACAGGGACGCACACTGAAGCTTTCTTT
>TRBJ2-7|TRBD2|NA|TRBV19
CASSGGGDEQYF
TGTGCCAGTAGCGGCGGGGGGGACGAGCAGTACTTC
>TRBJ1-5|TRBD1|NA|TRBV27
CASSPTTGGNQPQHF
TGTGCCAGCAGTCCGACGACAGGGGGCAATCAGCCCCAGCATTTT
>TRBJ2-1|TRBD2|few|TRBV4-2
CASSQGGTSAYNEQFF
TGTGCCAGCAGCCAAGGCGGGACTAGCGCCTACAATGAGCAGTTCTTC
>TRBJ1-1|NA|NA|TRBV6-1
CASSATVNTEAFF
TGTGCCAGCAGCGCGACAGTGAACACTGAAGCTTTCTTT
>TRBJ2-1|TRBD2|NA|TRBV5-1
CASSPSGPGDEQFF
TGCGCCAGCAGCCCTAGCGGGCCTGGGGATGAGCAGTTCTTC
>TRBJ1-5|NA|NA|TRBV27
CASSFRTSHNQPQHF
TGTGCCAGCAGTTTTAGGACTAGTCACAATCAGCCCCAGCATTTT
>TRBJ2-2|TRBD1|NA|TRBV4-1
CASSQTGVGTGELFF
TGCGCCAGCAGCCAAACAGGGGTTGGCACCGGGGAGCTGTTTTTT
>TRBJ2-7|TRBD1|few|TRBV4-3
CASSQDDSRGLFEQYF
TGCGCCAGCAGCCAAGATGATTCCAGGGGGCTTTTCGAGCAGTACTTC
>TRBJ1-1|NA|NA|TRBV11-1
CASSLGGFGTEAFF
TGTGCCAGCAGCTTAGGAGGGTTTGGGACTGAAGCTTTCTTT
>TRBJ1-2|NA|NA|TRBV28
CASSLGSGYTF
TGTGCCAGCAGTTTAGGGAGCGGCTACACCTTC
>TRBJ1-2|NA|NA|TRBV4-2
CASSQEDPGKRANGYTF
TGTGCCAGCAGCCAAGAAGATCCCGGCAAGAGGGCGAATGGCTACACCTTC
>TRBJ2-7|TRBD1|few|TRBV5-1
CASTVDRGRGEQYF
TGCGCCAGCACCGTGGACAGGGGACGGGGCGAGCAGTACTTC
>TRBJ2-7|NA|few|TRBV12-5
CASGLVQAERFDF
TGTGCTAGTGGTTTGGTACAGGCAGAACGCTTCGACTTC